Included here is one T cell receptor beta chain sequence, with context. The V and J ends lost 0 bases and 2 bases respectively, with 8 bases between them. Germline CDR1 SGHAT, CDR2 FQNNGV. The CDR3 has 15 amino acids. Assay: immunoSEQ multiplex PCR; the TCRdb copy retains only in-frame clones and omits some. This sample has fewer than 90,000 clones, with about 88% found just once. This sample was taken from a study of T cell responses to AZD1222 COVID-19 vaccine. The sample here was peripheral blood, taken on day 0 of AZD1222 vaccination. The receptor was derived from an adult in good health. The chain joins TRBV11-2 to TRBJ2-1; D may be TRBD2 (5 bases). The CDR3 sequence: CASSLEDFPYNEQFF. The CDR3 DNA reads TGTGCCAGCAGCTTAGAGGACTTCCCCTACAATGAGCAGTTCTTC.